This T cell receptor (beta chain) was obtained from a study of OX40 agonist ivuxolimab in advanced cancers. As for the study in general: It was ivuxolimab, an agonistic anti-OX40 (CD134) antibody, that patients were treated with.

Note on this clone: Its specificity is unknown.

Findings and caveats of the study: It was also the case that some nonresponders had low normalized T-cell clonal expansion.

The table came from immunoSEQ multiplex PCR; TCRdb's copy has only in-frame clones and leaves some out. The table lists tens of thousands of clones, under 95% of them singletons. The V gene end was trimmed by 1 base and the J gene end by 7 bases; junction bases not matched to a gene: 11. CDR1 and CDR2 (germline): MGHRA, YSYEKL. This CDR3 is 17 amino acids long. This chain joins TRBV4-1 and TRBJ2-7; 12 nucleotides align to TRBD2. This sample comprised CD4+ or CD8+ T cells sorted from blood, obtained in a trial of the OX40 agonist ivuxolimab. This sequence was found in an adult with an advanced solid tumor such as melanoma, head and neck, liver or kidney cancer. In nucleotides, the CDR3 is TGCGCCAGCAGCCAAGGACTAGCGGGAGTACAATTCGGGGAGCAGTACTTC. Encoded protein: CASSQGLAGVQFGEQYF.